This T cell receptor (beta chain) was sequenced in a study of blood T cells in healthy people across ages (dated by TCRdb to 2015 to 2017). Concerning the study at large: In model experiments, template switching captured about one uniquely barcoded TCR beta cDNA molecule for every two T cells. To avoid experimental bias, donors of different ages were randomly spread across the sequencing lanes. Two additional independent replicas of 1 million unique cDNA reads from the same blood draw were analyzed for two donors (one aged 18 to 30 and one aged 80 or older). Donors were grouped into four age groups: young (average 16 years), middle-aged (about 38), aged (roughly 67) and long-lived (around 82). The study measured age-related changes in TCR beta repertoire diversity using deep sequencing normalized with unique cDNA molecular identifiers.

The sample holds a few counts of this clonotype. What antigen it recognizes has not been identified. No base quality values were provided; no much bigger clone lies one nucleotide off. As encoded in the germline V gene (reference sequence), CDR1 is LGHDT while CDR2 is YNNKEL. Trimming at the junction amounts to 3 bases on V and 3 bases on J, and the germline ends lie 6 bases apart. From cysteine to phenylalanine, the CDR3 is 12 amino acids long. The CDR3 DNA has 36 bases and is translated from base 1. The 40 or so donors, aged roughly 6 to 100 years, were systemically healthy Caucasian individuals from Russia. Approximately 9.3 milliliters of peripheral blood were collected from each donor into EDTA-treated Vacutainer tubes. Ficoll-Paque density-gradient centrifugation was used to isolate PBMCs, with at least 6 million per sample. Total RNA was extracted from PBMCs with Trizol reagent, with at least 5.5 micrograms obtained per sample. Naive CD45RAhigh/CD27high T cell percentages were measured by flow cytometry on a PBMC aliquot from every donor.

Beyond this particular receptor, the publication reports: Estimates of total diversity from one million sequenced T cells were regarded as lower bounds and underestimates. Observed TCR beta diversity per million T cells fell roughly linearly with age, and a significant reduction was already apparent by age roughly 40. The percentage of naive T cells measured by flow cytometry correlated strongly with observed TCR beta diversity. Compared with the aged group, the long-lived group had more naive CD4+ T cells, fewer expanded clones and increased TCR diversity, a pattern suggesting age selection. Because donor CMV infection status was unknown, age-related changes in expanded clonotypes were potentially confounded. Bulk unsorted PBMC profiling prevented conclusive comparison of naive and antigen-experienced compartments.

Libraries were constructed by 5' RACE. TCRdb names Illumina HiSeq 2500 as the instrument used. The second PCR ran for about 7 to 11 cycles and used a J-beta primer mix along with a sample-barcoded 5' primer. A template-switch 5' adaptor carrying 12 random nucleotides introduced a unique molecular identifier onto each TCR beta cDNA molecule. At least 3 million CDR3-containing paired-end reads were obtained from each sample. First-strand cDNA synthesis was performed from all RNA using the Mint cDNA synthesis kit, with priming by a TRBC-specific oligonucleotide. Following uracil-DNA glycosylase treatment, a first 18-cycle PCR with universal primers M1SS and BC2_uni_R was performed on all cDNA. Per the source publication's procedure: For normalization, 1 million high-quality reads, each with a distinct molecular identifier, were randomly selected from each sample. Instead of being binned into consensus sequences, reads that shared molecular identifiers were thrown out. MiTCR, with a Q25 quality threshold and the strictest error-elimination algorithm, was used for CDR3 identification, clonotype clustering and error correction. A nonparametric unseen species model with Euler transformation was used to estimate lower-bound total TCR beta diversity. TCRdb took the public reads, trimmed them with fastp at Q25, ran MiXCR for clone calling and kept in-frame beta chains. Each CDR3 protein appears once, grouped with its most common genes and DNA. What appears here as the V and J calls and clone size reflects TCRdb's work, not the paper's. Recorded for this sample are around 800,000 distinct CDR3 sequences; about 53% of them occurred a single time. In total, the top ten clones hold under 50% of the sample.

This chain joins TRBV3-1 to TRBJ2-7; no D gene is confidently identified. Sequencing was done on a sample of blood. The TCR comes from a man aged 80 or over in good health. The DNA sequence follows: TGTGCCAGCAGCCACCTAGACTACGAGCAGTACTTC. This translates into CASSHLDYEQYF.